This T cell receptor (beta chain) emerged from a study of OX40 agonist ivuxolimab in advanced cancers. General study findings and limits: Fewer expanded clones were found on average in CD4+ than in CD8+ T cells.

Clones were sequenced by immunoSEQ multiplex PCR, and TCRdb holds only the in-frame ones, with some missing. The sample records around 56,000 clones, approximately 83% being singletons. Looked up from germline, CDR1 is SSHAT and CDR2 is FNYEAQ (reference sequence). The CDR3 loop spans 14 amino acids. A note on this clone: Antigen: not known. One end of the junction is discordant with germline, which a read error may explain.

This TCR was recovered from an adult with an advanced solid tumor such as melanoma, head and neck, liver or kidney cancer. V gene TRBV7-7 combines with J gene TRBJ2-2; possible D gene TRBD2, 5 bases. The sample was CD4+ or CD8+ T cells sorted from blood, taken in a trial of the OX40 agonist ivuxolimab. CDR3 sequence: CASSSGVTSGELFF. The CDR3 coding sequence is TGTGCTAGCAGCTCCGGGGTTACGTCCGGGGAGCTGTTTTTT.